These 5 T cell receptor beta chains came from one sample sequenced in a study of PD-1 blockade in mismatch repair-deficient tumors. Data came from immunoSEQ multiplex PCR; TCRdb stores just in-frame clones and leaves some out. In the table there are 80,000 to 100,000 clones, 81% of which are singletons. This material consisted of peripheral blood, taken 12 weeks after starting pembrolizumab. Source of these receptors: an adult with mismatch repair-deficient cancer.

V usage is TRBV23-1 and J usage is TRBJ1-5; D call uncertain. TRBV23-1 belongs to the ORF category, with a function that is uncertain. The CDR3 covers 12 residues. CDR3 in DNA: TGCGCTCTATGGGGTAGCAATCAGCCCCAGCATTTT. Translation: CALWGSNQPQHF.

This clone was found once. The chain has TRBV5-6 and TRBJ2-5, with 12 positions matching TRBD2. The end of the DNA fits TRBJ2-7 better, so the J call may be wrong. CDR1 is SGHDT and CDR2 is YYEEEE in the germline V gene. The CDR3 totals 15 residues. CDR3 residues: CASSLGLAGVSEQYF. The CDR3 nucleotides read TGTGCCAGCAGCTTGGGACTAGCGGGAGTTAGCGAGCAGTACTTC.

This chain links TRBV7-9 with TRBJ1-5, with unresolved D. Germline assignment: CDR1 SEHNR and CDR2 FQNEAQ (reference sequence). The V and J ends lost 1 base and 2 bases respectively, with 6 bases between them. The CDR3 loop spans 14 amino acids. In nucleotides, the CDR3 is TGTGCCAGCAGCTTAGAGGCGGGCAATCAGCCCCAGCATTTT. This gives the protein CASSLEAGNQPQHF.

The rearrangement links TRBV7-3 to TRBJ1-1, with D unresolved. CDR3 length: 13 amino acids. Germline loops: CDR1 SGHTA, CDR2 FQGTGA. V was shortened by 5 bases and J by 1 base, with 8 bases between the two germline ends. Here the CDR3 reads CASSAHKNTEAFF. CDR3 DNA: TGTGCCAGCAGCGCTCACAAGAACACTGAAGCTTTCTTT.

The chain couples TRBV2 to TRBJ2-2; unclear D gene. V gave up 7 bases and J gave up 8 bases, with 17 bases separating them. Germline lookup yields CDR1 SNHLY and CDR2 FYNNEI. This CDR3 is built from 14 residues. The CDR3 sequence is CASILAGHGGELFF. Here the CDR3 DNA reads TGTGCCAGCATATTGGCCGGCCATGGGGGGGAGCTGTTTTTT.